One sample yielded the 27 T cell receptor beta chains listed below, sequenced in a study of siplizumab effects on memory and regulatory T cells. TCRdb keeps only in-frame clones here, not all; method: immunoSEQ multiplex PCR. The sample lists 90,000 to 120,000 clones, roughly 94% occurring once. Material: Tregs sorted from blood. The source of these receptors is a human donor in good health.

This clone has only one observation. V and J are TRBV15 and TRBJ2-5; 15 bases match TRBD2. V shed 0 bases, J shed 5 bases, and the junction held 7 bases outside the gene matches. The CDR3 is made up of 18 amino acids. Looked up from germline, CDR1 is LNHNV and CDR2 is YYDKDF (reference sequence). The CDR3 spells CATSRDLPGLAGGETQYF. In DNA form, the CDR3 reads TGTGCCACCAGCAGAGATCTCCCTGGACTAGCGGGAGGGGAGACCCAGTACTTC. The whole variable domain, filled in from reference TRBV15 and TRBJ2-5, reads DAMVIQNPRYQVTQFGKPVTLSCSQTLNHNVMYWYQQKSSQAPKLLFHYYDKDFNNEADTPDNFQSRRPNTSFCFLDIRSPGLGDTAMYLCATSRDLPGLAGGETQYFGPGTRLLVL.

This chain joins TRBV9 and TRBJ1-2; D uncertain. The germline V gene has CDR1 SGDLS and CDR2 YYNGEE. Trimming left V 3 bases short and J 7 bases short, with 19 bases between. The CDR3 totals 15 residues. CDR3 amino acids: CASSDPRRVERGYTF. As DNA, the CDR3 is TGTGCCAGCAGCGACCCTAGGAGAGTAGAACGTGGCTACACCTTC.

The CDR3, as DNA: TGTGCCTGGGTAAAACAGGGGGCGACCACTGAAGCTTTCTTT. The encoded protein is CAWVKQGATTEAFF. The chain is built from TRBV30 and TRBJ1-1; 9 bases are shared with TRBD1. Trimming removed 5 bases from V and 4 bases from J; junction bases left unmatched: 8. Germline CDR1 GTSNPN, CDR2 SVGIG (reference sequence). This CDR3 has 14 amino acids.

The chain uses TRBV19 and TRBJ1-5; maybe TRBD1 (6 bases). Germline CDR1 is LNHDA and CDR2 is SQIVND (reference sequence). This CDR3 region has 19 residues. V dropped 7 bases and J dropped 0 bases, with 25 bases sitting between them. CDR3 in amino acids: CASIHTGAGASYSNQPQHF. The DNA for the CDR3 is TGTGCCAGTATACACACCGGAGCAGGGGCCTCATATAGCAATCAGCCCCAGCATTTT.

This rearrangement joins TRBV5-1 to TRBJ2-3; 8 bases match TRBD1. Per the germline V gene, CDR1 is SGHRS and CDR2 is YFSETQ. V was pared by 4 bases and J by 1 base, with 2 bases of the junction left unmatched. The CDR3 loop spans 14 amino acids. DNA for the CDR3: TGCGCCAGCAGCATGACAGGGGGCACAGATACGCAGTATTTT. Encoded protein: CASSMTGGTDTQYF.

The chain joins TRBV27 to TRBJ2-7; 8 bases fit TRBD2. CDR1 is MNHEY, CDR2 SMNVEV, per germline (reference sequence). After removal of 0 bases from V and 6 bases from J, the junction contained 16 bases not matched to a gene. The length of the CDR3 is 18 residues. The CDR3 sequence is CASSLSPGRDQREFEQYF. CDR3 bases: TGTGCCAGCAGTTTATCCCCCGGGAGGGACCAGCGGGAATTCGAGCAGTACTTC.

CDR3 sequence (DNA): TGCGCCAGCAGCTTAGGACAGGGGGGGGAGCCCCAGCATTTT. Residues: CASSLGQGGEPQHF. V is TRBV5-1 and J is TRBJ1-5; 10 nucleotides line up with TRBD1. V shed 2 bases and J 8 bases; nucleotides not matched to a gene: 4. This CDR3 contains 14 residues. CDR1 is SGHRS and CDR2 is YFSETQ in the germline V gene.

The chain has TRBV27 and TRBJ2-7; a possible D gene is TRBD1 (6 bases). Germline CDR1 and CDR2: MNHEY and SMNVEV (reference sequence). V lost 3 bases and J 0 bases, leaving 18 bases between the germline ends. The CDR3 has 17 amino acids. The DNA of the CDR3 is TGTGCCAGCAGTTTTGTCGTATCTTACAGGGCCTCCTACGAGCAGTACTTC. Amino acid sequence: CASSFVVSYRASYEQYF.

The rearrangement joins TRBV6-5 to TRBJ1-2; maybe TRBD1 (6 bases). The V gene lost 6 bases and the J gene lost 8 bases, with 22 bases spanning the gap. Germline CDR1 reads MNHEY; CDR2 reads SVGAGI. The CDR3 spans 15 residues. The CDR3 region has the DNA TGTGCCAGCAGATCCCGACAGGTCCCACTGGGGGGCTACACCTTC. Its translation is CASRSRQVPLGGYTF.

This clone has a handful of counts. The rearrangement joins TRBV5-1 to TRBJ1-1; D may be TRBD1 (5 bases). The V end was cut by 0 bases, the J end by 8 bases, with 8 bases between. Germline CDR1 is SGHRS and CDR2 is YFSETQ. The length of the CDR3 is 12 residues. CDR3 in amino acids: CASSLGGREAFF. The CDR3 DNA sequence: TGCGCCAGCAGCTTGGGGGGCCGAGAAGCTTTCTTT. Full variable domain (outside the CDR3, taken from reference TRBV5-1 and TRBJ1-1): KAGVTQTPRYLIKTRGQQVTLSCSPISGHRSVSWYQQTPGQGLQFLFEYFSETQRNKGNFPGRFSGRQFSNSRSEMNVSTLELGDSALYLCASSLGGREAFFGQGTRLTVV.

This clone showed up just once. V usage is TRBV7-2 and J usage is TRBJ2-1, with D uncertain. This CDR3 contains 15 residues. V was pared by 0 bases and J by 7 bases, with 13 bases between. Germline values: CDR1 SGHTA, CDR2 FQGNSA. The CDR3 protein is CASSLAQITVNEQFF. The CDR3 region has the DNA TGTGCCAGCAGCTTAGCACAGATTACGGTGAATGAGCAGTTCTTC.

The chain combines TRBV28 with TRBJ1-5, with D unresolved. The CDR3 is 14 residues long. Germline loops: CDR1 MDHEN, CDR2 SYDVKM. Between the trimmed V and J ends, which lost 4 bases and 6 bases, there was a span of 13 bases. The DNA for the CDR3 is TGTGCCAGCAGTTCCTCAGGTCCCGGTCAGCCCCAGCATTTT. Residues: CASSSSGPGQPQHF.

The chain links TRBV19 to TRBJ2-5; 11 positions match TRBD2. Per germline, CDR1 LNHDA and CDR2 SQIVND (reference sequence). The junction had 10 bases not matched to a gene; V was cut back by 5 bases and J by 2 bases. The CDR3 loop spans 17 amino acids. The CDR3: CASSSIGTSGRQETQYF. The CDR3 DNA reads TGTGCCAGTAGTTCAATAGGGACTAGCGGACGTCAAGAGACCCAGTACTTC.

The V gene is TRBV29-1, the J gene TRBJ2-7; 7 bases fit TRBD1. Germline assignment: CDR1 SQVTM and CDR2 ANQGSEA. The CDR3 contains 15 residues. Trimming at V came to 1 base and at J to 6 bases, leaving 12 bases not matched to a gene. CDR3 DNA: TGCAGCGTTGAAGGGACGCTCGGACAGGTTGGCGAGCAGTACTTC. Its protein product is CSVEGTLGQVGEQYF.

This rearrangement joins TRBV7-2 to TRBJ1-1; D gene ambiguous. Between the trimmed V and J ends, which lost 8 bases and 0 bases, there was a span of 7 bases. CDR1 is SGHTA, CDR2 FQGNSA, per germline. This CDR3 contains 12 residues. CDR3 DNA sequence: TGTGCCAGCGGGAGACTGAACACTGAAGCTTTCTTT. Translation: CASGRLNTEAFF.

This clone appeared once. The chain employs TRBV18 and TRBJ2-1; D may be TRBD1 or TRBD2 (5 bases each). This CDR3 spans 13 amino acids. CDR1 is KGHSH and CDR2 is LQKENI in the germline V gene. The V end was cut by 3 bases, the J end by 9 bases, with 12 bases between. The CDR3 coding sequence is TGTGCCAGCTCACCCCTGGGTGGGGGTGAGCAGTTCTTC. Protein sequence: CASSPLGGGEQFF.

The chain links TRBV5-4 to TRBJ1-1, with D tentatively TRBD1 (6 bases). V gave up 8 bases and J gave up 2 bases, with 13 bases separating them. Germline-derived CDR1 and CDR2 are SGHNT and YYREEE (reference sequence). The CDR3 sequence is 13 residues long. The CDR3, as DNA: TGTGCCAGGGGGGAACAGGGAAACACTGAAGCTTTCTTT. Its protein product is CARGEQGNTEAFF.

The V and J genes are TRBV7-6 and TRBJ2-2; possible D gene TRBD2, 5 bases. With 5 bases removed from V and 8 bases from J, the gap between germline ends came to 15 bases. Germline V gives CDR1 SGHVS, CDR2 FNYEAQ. This CDR3 has 14 residues. CDR3 nucleotide sequence: TGTGCCAGCAGCCATACTAGGTGGGGAGGGGAGCTGTTTTTT. This gives the protein CASSHTRWGGELFF. The complete variable domain, with remaining parts taken from reference TRBV7-6 and TRBJ2-2, reads GAGVSQSPRYKVTKRGQDVALRCDPISGHVSLYWYRQALGQGPEFLTYFNYEAQQDKSGLPNDRFSAERPEGSISTLTIQRTEQRDSAMYRCASSHTRWGGELFFGEGSRLTVL.

The rearrangement uses TRBV28 and TRBJ2-2; D may be TRBD2 (5 bases). The CDR3 length is 13 residues. The germline V gene encodes CDR1 MDHEN and CDR2 SYDVKM. With 8 bases removed from V and 0 bases from J, the gap between germline ends came to 7 bases. CDR3 residues: CASRRTNTGELFF. CDR3 in DNA: TGTGCCAGCCGGAGGACGAACACCGGGGAGCTGTTTTTT.

J is TRBJ2-7 and V is TRBV15; 9 positions agree with TRBD2. CDR1 is LNHNV, CDR2 YYDKDF, per germline (reference sequence). The CDR3 covers 13 residues. The trim removed 5 bases at V and 6 bases at J, leaving 5 bases unmatched. The CDR3 is CATSLAGVSEQYF. CDR3 DNA: TGTGCCACCAGCTTAGCGGGAGTGAGCGAGCAGTACTTC.

This clone was detected once. The chain couples TRBV7-9 to TRBJ1-1; unclear D gene. The CDR3 sequence is 14 residues long. V lost 2 bases, J lost 0 bases, and 7 bases lay in between. The germline V gene has CDR1 SEHNR and CDR2 FQNEAQ (reference sequence). The CDR3 sequence: CASSLLGVNTEAFF. CDR3 nucleotide sequence: TGTGCCAGCAGCTTACTCGGTGTGAACACTGAAGCTTTCTTT. Full variable domain (outside the CDR3, taken from reference TRBV7-9 and TRBJ1-1): DTGVSQNPRHKITKRGQNVTFRCDPISEHNRLYWYRQTLGQGPEFLTYFQNEAQLEKSRLLSDRFSAERPKGSFSTLEIQRTEQGDSAMYLCASSLLGVNTEAFFGQGTRLTVV.

The chain recombines TRBV28 with TRBJ1-2, with D possibly matching TRBD1 (5 bases). The germline CDR1 and CDR2 sequences are MDHEN and SYDVKM. Trimming left V 1 base short and J 7 bases short, with 22 bases between. The CDR3 length is 17 residues. CDR3: CASSLSGTPIVLVGYTF. The CDR3 DNA reads as TGTGCCAGCAGTTTATCGGGGACGCCGATTGTACTCGTTGGCTACACCTTC.

The chain links TRBV20-1 to TRBJ2-7; D is unclear. The ends were cut back, 4 bases at V and 3 bases at J, with 7 bases in the middle. This CDR3 region has 11 residues. The germline gives CDR1 DFQATT, CDR2 SNEGSKA (reference sequence). CDR3 in DNA: TGCAGTGCTACTACCTTCTACGAGCAGTACTTC. Its translation: CSATTFYEQYF.

Remarks on this clone: Compared with germline, one end of the junction differs, possibly owing to a read error. The rearrangement joins TRBV11-2 to TRBJ2-5; D tentatively fits TRBD1 or TRBD2 (5 bases each). Germline-derived CDR1 and CDR2 are SGHAT and FQNNGV. This CDR3 region has 17 residues. CDR3 coding DNA: TGTGCCAGCAGCCCCGATTTGAGAGGGACGTACCAAGGGACCCAGTACTTC. Its protein is CASSPDLRGTYQGTQYF.

The J gene is TRBJ2-1, the V gene TRBV27, with TRBD2 matching over 9 bases. The V and J ends lost 4 bases and 6 bases, in that order; junction bases with no gene match: 10. This CDR3 is built from 16 residues. CDR1 and CDR2 from the germline V gene are MNHEY and SMNVEV (reference sequence). CDR3 residues: CASSSHGVAGVNEQFF. As DNA, the CDR3 is TGTGCCAGCAGTTCACATGGTGTAGCGGGAGTCAATGAGCAGTTCTTC.

This rearrangement joins TRBV28 to TRBJ2-5; TRBD1 matches 10 bases. Trimming cost V 3 bases and J 2 bases; bases outside gene matches: 3. Germline-derived CDR1 and CDR2 are MDHEN and SYDVKM. This CDR3 is 15 amino acids long. CDR3 sequence: CASSFDRGLQETQYF. CDR3 nucleotide sequence: TGTGCCAGCAGTTTCGACAGGGGGCTTCAAGAGACCCAGTACTTC. Supplemented by reference TRBV28 and TRBJ2-5, the full variable domain reads DVKVTQSSRYLVKRTGEKVFLECVQDMDHENMFWYRQDPGLGLRLIYFSYDVKMKEKGDIPEGYSVSREKKERFSLILESASTNQTSMYLCASSFDRGLQETQYFGPGTRLLVL.

The V and J genes are TRBV18 and TRBJ2-7; 8 bases fit TRBD1. V dropped 5 bases and J dropped 4; count of bases not matched to a gene: 7. CDR1 and CDR2 from the germline V gene are KGHSH and LQKENI. The CDR3 totals 14 residues. CDR3 sequence reads: CASSFRQGIYEQYF. Here the CDR3 DNA reads TGTGCCAGCTCATTTCGACAGGGGATTTACGAGCAGTACTTC. Based on the CDR3 plus reference TRBV18 and TRBJ2-7, the full variable domain is NAGVMQNPRHLVRRRGQEARLRCSPMKGHSHVYWYRQLPEEGLKFMVYLQKENIIDESGMPKERFSAEFPKEGPSILRIQQVVRGDSAAYFCASSFRQGIYEQYFGPGTRLTVT.